The sequence of this T cell receptor beta chain was determined in a study of blood T cell repertoires in COVID-19. Study details: COVID-19 samples from acute and convalescent phases originated in the United States, Italy and Spain. T cells, B-cell-depleted T cells, or PBMCs supplied cDNA or gDNA.

J lost 5 bases, V lost 4 bases, and 8 bases had no gene match. Germline CDR1 and CDR2: LNHDA and SQIVND (reference sequence). The CDR3 is 17 amino acids. The table lists this clone with a count of one. Clones were sequenced by immunoSEQ multiplex PCR, and TCRdb holds only the in-frame ones, with some missing. The repertoire consists of 200,000 to 300,000 clones, with approximately 86% occurring once and the leading ten covering over 1.5%. The receptor was derived from a man aged 25-40 years with active or convalescent COVID-19. Sequenced input: peripheral blood. V is TRBV19 and J is TRBJ2-1, with 13 bases aligning to TRBD2. CDR3 sequence reads: CASSTRLAGGPNNEQFF. The CDR3 nucleotides are TGTGCCAGTAGTACGCGACTAGCGGGGGGCCCAAACAATGAGCAGTTCTTC.